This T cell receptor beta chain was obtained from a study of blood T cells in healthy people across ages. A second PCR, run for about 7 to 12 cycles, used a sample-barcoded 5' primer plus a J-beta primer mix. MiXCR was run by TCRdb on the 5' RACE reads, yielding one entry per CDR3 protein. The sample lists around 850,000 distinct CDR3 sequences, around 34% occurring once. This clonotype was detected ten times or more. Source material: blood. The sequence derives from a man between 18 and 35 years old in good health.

The CDR3 is CASSRQRIQGDTQYF. As DNA, the CDR3 is TGTGCCAGCAGCCGACAGAGGATACAAGGAGATACGCAGTATTTT. This sequence joins TRBV7-2 and TRBJ2-3; a weak D match, TRBD1 (5 bases). Trimming shortened V by 5 bases and J by 5 bases, and 17 bases separated the two germline ends. Germline-derived CDR1 and CDR2 are SGHTA and FQGNSA. This CDR3 region has 15 residues.